These 22 T cell receptor beta chains share one sample of origin, sequenced in a study of blood T cell repertoires in COVID-19. TCRdb's table, derived via immunoSEQ multiplex PCR, lists solely in-frame clones and lacks some. This table has 150,000 to 200,000 clones, roughly 81% appearing once. The sequenced sample was peripheral blood. Receptors originate from a woman between 45 and 60 years old with COVID-19, enrolled during active disease.

J is TRBJ2-7 and V is TRBV19; possible D gene TRBD1, 6 bases. Germline V gene data show CDR1 as LNHDA and CDR2 as SQIVND (reference sequence). The CDR3 is made up of 11 amino acids. The V gene lost 11 bases and the J gene lost 3 bases, with 11 bases spanning the gap. This CDR3 is CASGQSYEQYF. The CDR3 nucleotides read TGTGCCTCAGGACAGAGCTACGAGCAGTACTTC.

The V and J genes are TRBV19 and TRBJ2-6; D unclear. The germline V gene has CDR1 LNHDA and CDR2 SQIVND (reference sequence). CDR3 size: 14 residues. Trimming took 3 bases from V and 0 from J, leaving 3 bases between them. The CDR3, as DNA: TGTGCCAGTAGTATCAGCTCTGGGGCCAACGTCCTGACTTTC. Its protein is CASSISSGANVLTF.

The chain uses TRBV20-1 and TRBJ2-7, with TRBD1 matching 8 bases. J gave up 4 bases and V 3 bases, and 23 bases lay outside the gene matches. The CDR3 has 19 residues. Germline V gene lookup returns CDR1 DFQATT and CDR2 SNEGSKA (reference sequence). In DNA, the CDR3 is TGCAGTGCTAGTGGGGGCGGACAGGGTAGATTTTCCGATCCATACGAGCAGTACTTC. As protein: CSASGGGQGRFSDPYEQYF.

The rearrangement links TRBV19 to TRBJ1-4; 8 nucleotides line up with TRBD1. Germline loops: CDR1 LNHDA, CDR2 SQIVND (reference sequence). Unmatched junction bases numbered 8, after V lost 7 bases and J lost 7 bases. The CDR3 totals 14 residues. CDR3 sequence: CASIRQGAAEKLFF. CDR3 coding DNA: TGTGCCAGTATCCGCCAGGGGGCTGCTGAAAAACTGTTTTTT.

This rearrangement joins TRBV7-2 to TRBJ2-3; 8 nucleotides align to TRBD2. Looked up from germline, CDR1 is SGHTA and CDR2 is FQGNSA. The V gene end was trimmed by 7 bases and the J gene end by 3 bases; junction bases not matched to a gene: 9. The CDR3 loop spans 15 amino acids. The CDR3 nucleotides are TGTGCCAGCATAGGTCCGGGGGGGCGTACAGATACGCAGTATTTT. This gives the protein CASIGPGGRTDTQYF.

This clone is a singleton in its sample. V is TRBV2 and J is TRBJ2-7; D might be TRBD2 (6 bases). V was shortened by 6 bases and J by 6 bases, with 18 bases between the two germline ends. This CDR3 has 14 residues. CDR1 SNHLY and CDR2 FYNNEI come from the germline V gene. The CDR3 sequence: CASRGGLGVSEQYF. CDR3 DNA: TGTGCCAGCAGGGGGGGACTGGGCGTTTCCGAGCAGTACTTC.

This clone was found once. The gene calls are TRBV29-1 and TRBJ2-5, with 12 nucleotides matching TRBD2. V lost 6 bases and J lost 3; bases outside the gene matches: 5. CDR3 length: 14 residues. CDR1 and CDR2 from the germline V gene are SQVTM and ANQGSEA. This chain's CDR3 is CSVTSGGLKETQYF. In nucleotides, the CDR3 is TGCAGCGTGACTAGCGGGGGCTTGAAAGAGACCCAGTACTTC.

The V call is TRBV7-9, the J call TRBJ1-1, with D perhaps matching TRBD1 (6 bases). The CDR3 has 12 amino acids. With 8 bases removed from V and 10 bases from J, the gap between germline ends came to 17 bases. In germline, CDR1 is SEHNR, CDR2 FQNEAQ (reference sequence). The CDR3 DNA sequence: TGTGCCAGCCACAGGGCGAGACGGGGAGCTTTCTTT. Translation: CASHRARRGAFF.

For the CDR3, the DNA is TGTGCCAGCTCACCACCATCGGGGGGCGGAATGAACACTGAAGCTTTCTTT. Protein sequence: CASSPPSGGGMNTEAFF. The J gene is TRBJ1-1, the V gene TRBV18; perhaps TRBD1 as D (6 bases). The V gene lost 0 bases and the J gene lost 0 bases, with 14 bases spanning the gap. The CDR3 contains 17 residues. CDR1 and CDR2 (germline): KGHSH, LQKENI.

The chain recombines TRBV5-4 with TRBJ2-2, with 9 bases identical to TRBD2. The ends lost 9 bases at V and 6 bases at J; junction bases unmatched: 12. In germline, CDR1 is SGHNT, CDR2 YYREEE (reference sequence). CDR3 length: 15 residues. The CDR3 DNA reads as TGTGCCACCAATAGGGGTACTAGCGGGTCCGGGGAGCTGTTTTTT. Its translation is CATNRGTSGSGELFF.

The genes are TRBV19 and TRBJ2-7, with 10 nucleotides matching TRBD1. The CDR3 sequence is 15 residues long. V was clipped by 5 bases and J by 1 base; unmatched bases: 5. Looked up from germline, CDR1 is LNHDA and CDR2 is SQIVND (reference sequence). CDR3 loop: CASSFGTGASYEQYF. DNA for the CDR3: TGTGCCAGTAGTTTCGGGACAGGGGCGTCCTACGAGCAGTACTTC.

This chain links TRBV5-5 with TRBJ1-6; no reliable D call. Trimming left V 1 base short and J 5 bases short, with 10 bases between. Germline lookup yields CDR1 SGHKS and CDR2 YYEKEE (reference sequence). CDR3 length: 15 amino acids. DNA for the CDR3: TGTGCCAGCAGCTTGCAGGCACCGGATAATTCACCCCTCCACTTT. Translation gives CASSLQAPDNSPLHF.

This clone showed up just once. The chain joins TRBV4-3 to TRBJ2-1; D perhaps matches TRBD1 (5 bases). In germline, CDR1 is LGHNA, CDR2 YSLEER. Deletions cut 4 bases from V and 6 bases from J, with 13 bases between. This CDR3 comprises 14 residues. The CDR3, as DNA: TGCGCCAGCAGCCCACAGGTCGGTGTCAATGAGCAGTTCTTC. This encodes CASSPQVGVNEQFF.

V gene TRBV4-1 combines with J gene TRBJ2-1; TRBD1 aligns across 7 bases. After removal of 0 bases from V and 7 bases from J, the junction contained 6 bases not matched to a gene. CDR1 and CDR2 from the germline V gene are MGHRA and YSYEKL. This CDR3 spans 15 amino acids. This CDR3 reads CASSQDQGQSNEQFF. The CDR3, as DNA: TGCGCCAGCAGCCAAGATCAGGGACAGTCAAATGAGCAGTTCTTC.

This rearrangement joins TRBV29-1 to TRBJ2-7; tentative D call: TRBD2 (6 bases). V lost 1 base and J 6 bases, leaving 16 bases between the germline ends. The germline V gene encodes CDR1 SQVTM and CDR2 ANQGSEA. The CDR3 loop spans 14 amino acids. In DNA form, the CDR3 reads TGCAGCGTTGAAGTTGTTGGAGGGGCGTCCGAGCAGTACTTC. The encoded protein is CSVEVVGGASEQYF.

The chain employs TRBV2 and TRBJ2-4; D unresolved. The CDR3 spans 15 residues. Trimming removed 4 bases at V and 0 bases at J, with 10 bases between. CDR1 and CDR2 (germline): SNHLY, FYNNEI. CDR3 coding DNA: TGTGCCAGCAGTGTCACGGTATTAGCCAAAAACATTCAGTACTTC. Residues: CASSVTVLAKNIQYF. Complete variable domain (other parts from reference TRBV2 and TRBJ2-4): EPEVTQTPSHQVTQMGQEVILRCVPISNHLYFYWYRQILGQKVEFLVSFYNNEISEKSEIFDDQFSVERPDGSNFTLKIRSTKLEDSAMYFCASSVTVLAKNIQYFGAGTRLSVL.

This chain joins TRBV7-9 and TRBJ1-1; the D gene is possibly TRBD1 (6 bases). V was shortened by 5 bases and J by 6 bases, with 19 bases between the two germline ends. CDR3 size: 15 residues. The germline CDR1 and CDR2 sequences are SEHNR and FQNEAQ (reference sequence). The CDR3 DNA reads as TGTGCCAGCAGCATAACCTACAGGGAGGGGCCTGAAGCTTTCTTT. Its protein product is CASSITYREGPEAFF.

The rearrangement uses TRBV11-3 and TRBJ2-7; 7 bases match TRBD2. The length of the CDR3 is 16 residues. Germline V gene sequence: CDR1 SGHNT, CDR2 YENEEA. Trimming cost V 0 bases and J 7 bases; bases outside gene matches: 12. The CDR3 nucleotides read TGTGCCAGCAGCTTAGAATGGGGAGCGGGGCCGCGGGAGCAGTACTTC. It yields the protein CASSLEWGAGPREQYF.

V usage is TRBV28 and J usage is TRBJ2-7; D is perhaps TRBD1 (6 bases). The length of the CDR3 is 14 residues. V was trimmed by 4 bases and J by 2 bases, leaving 12 bases between them. In germline, CDR1 is MDHEN, CDR2 SYDVKM. CDR3 loop: CASSSGTLPYEQYF. The CDR3 DNA follows: TGTGCCAGCAGTTCCGGGACACTACCCTACGAGCAGTACTTC.

V gene TRBV10-3 combines with J gene TRBJ1-1; the match to TRBD1 covers 8 bases. The CDR3 consists of 15 residues. Germline V gene data show CDR1 as ENHRY and CDR2 as SYGVKD. Trimming removed 4 bases from V and 11 bases from J; junction bases left unmatched: 15. The CDR3 region is CAISGGAGQAPPAFF. In nucleotides, the CDR3 is TGTGCCATCAGTGGCGGAGCGGGACAGGCCCCGCCGGCTTTCTTT.

The V call is TRBV9, the J call TRBJ2-1; 7 bases are a match to TRBD2. Germline CDR1 reads SGDLS; CDR2 reads YYNGEE. The CDR3 runs to 17 residues. V shed 0 bases and J 4 bases; nucleotides not matched to a gene: 10. As DNA, the CDR3 is TGTGCCAGCAGCGTAGAGGAGGCGGGGGAGATTTACAATGAGCAGTTCTTC. Translating gives CASSVEEAGEIYNEQFF.

This chain links TRBV5-6 with TRBJ2-2; 7 nucleotides agree with TRBD1. The CDR3 has 15 residues. Germline CDR1 and CDR2: SGHDT and YYEEEE. The ends lost 3 bases at V and 1 base at J; junction bases unmatched: 3. The CDR3 DNA follows: TGTGCCAGCAGCTACCGGGACAGGAACACCGGGGAGCTGTTTTTT. Residues: CASSYRDRNTGELFF.